These 26 T cell receptor beta chains share one sample of origin, sequenced in a study of post-analysis software for immune sequencing data. cDNA libraries of TCR beta carried unique molecular identifiers. MiXCR, applied by TCRdb to the PCR reads, yields one record per CDR3 protein. The sample lists approximately 660,000 distinct CDR3 sequences, 55% to 60% occurring once. Study-level points and caveats: There were five TRBV segments more frequent in patients than controls, and TRBV5-6, TRBV5-1 and TRBV20-1 were among them.

Their antigens remain unidentified. The sample was blood. Receptors originate from a girl aged 2 to 10 with multiple sclerosis.

The rearrangement uses TRBV29-1 and TRBJ2-1; D is undetermined. Germline lookup yields CDR1 SQVTM and CDR2 ANQGSEA. V was shortened by 3 bases and J by 10 bases, with 13 bases between the two germline ends. The CDR3 has 12 amino acids. CDR3 residues: CSVDIRQDEQFF. In DNA, the CDR3 is TGCAGCGTTGATATACGCCAGGACGAGCAGTTCTTC.

The V gene is TRBV2, the J gene TRBJ2-1, with 13 nucleotides matching TRBD2. Germline V gene data show CDR1 as SNHLY and CDR2 as FYNNEI. V lost 5 bases to trimming and J lost 6 bases; unmatched junction nucleotides: 7. The CDR3 totals 16 residues. CDR3 sequence: CASSSPGLAGINEQFF. DNA of the CDR3: TGTGCCAGCAGTTCCCCGGGACTAGCGGGGATCAATGAGCAGTTCTTC.

This clonotype appeared once. The chain uses TRBV10-3 and TRBJ1-5; D is possibly TRBD1 (5 bases). Germline V lookup: CDR1 ENHRY, CDR2 SYGVKD. The ends were cut back, 3 bases at V and 3 bases at J, with 15 bases in the middle. The CDR3 consists of 16 residues. This chain's CDR3 is CAISDKGTSSNQPQHF. The CDR3, as DNA: TGTGCCATCAGTGATAAGGGGACTTCTTCCAATCAGCCCCAGCATTTT.

This chain joins TRBV20-1 and TRBJ2-3; either TRBD1 or TRBD2 may supply D (7 bases each). Germline V lookup: CDR1 DFQATT, CDR2 SNEGSKA (reference sequence). The CDR3 has 13 residues. V was pared by 1 base and J by 6 bases, with 11 bases between. The CDR3 region has the DNA TGCAGTGCTAGAGCGCAGGGGGGGGATACGCAGTATTTT. Amino acids: CSARAQGGDTQYF.

This clonotype was seen a single time. The chain couples TRBV12-3 or TRBV12-4 to TRBJ2-5; the match to TRBD1 covers 7 bases. The CDR3 is 14 residues long. Trimming took 7 bases from V and 5 from J; bases not matched to a gene: 10. This chain's CDR3 is CASKPGQARETQYF. The CDR3 DNA sequence: TGTGCCAGCAAACCCGGACAGGCCAGGGAGACCCAGTACTTC.

The chain has TRBV20-1 and TRBJ1-2, with TRBD1 matching over 8 bases. The V and J ends lost 6 bases and 2 bases, in that order; junction bases with no gene match: 8. Per germline, CDR1 DFQATT and CDR2 SNEGSKA (reference sequence). The CDR3 runs 14 residues. CDR3 nucleotides: TGCAGTGCAGGCAGGGGGCCGCCCAACTATGGCTACACCTTC. Translation: CSAGRGPPNYGYTF.

The rearrangement joins TRBV29-1 to TRBJ2-3, with 8 bases that match TRBD1. The CDR3 runs to 14 residues. Germline V gene data show CDR1 as SQVTM and CDR2 as ANQGSEA. V gave up 5 bases and J gave up 1 base; unmatched junction bases: 5. The CDR3 is CSVLQGARTDTQYF. For the CDR3, the DNA is TGCAGCGTTCTGCAGGGGGCCCGCACAGATACGCAGTATTTT.

This chain links TRBV12-3 or TRBV12-4 with TRBJ2-1; 12 positions match TRBD2. Trimming removed 2 bases from V and 4 bases from J; junction bases left unmatched: 15. This CDR3 comprises 20 residues. CDR3 coding DNA: TGTGCCAGCAGTTTAACGACAGGGGGACTAGCGGGTCCACCGTACAATGAGCAGTTCTTC. This translates into CASSLTTGGLAGPPYNEQFF.

The V call is TRBV12-5, the J call TRBJ2-5; TRBD1 agrees at 8 bases. The end of the DNA is better explained by TRBJ2-7, so the J call may be wrong. CDR1 LGHNT and CDR2 FRNRAP come from the germline V gene. The CDR3 has 14 residues. The CDR3 nucleotides read TGTGCTAGTGGTTTGGGAATCGACAGGGGCGAGCAGTACTTC. Its translation is CASGLGIDRGEQYF.

The V call is TRBV5-5, the J call TRBJ1-5; perhaps TRBD1 as D (5 bases). This CDR3 is built from 15 residues. V was cut by 0 bases and J by 0 bases, with 7 bases left in between. CDR1 is SGHKS, CDR2 YYEKEE, per germline (reference sequence). The DNA for the CDR3 is TGTGCCAGCAGCTTGGGGGACCATAGCAATCAGCCCCAGCATTTT. Amino acid sequence: CASSLGDHSNQPQHF.

This clonotype appeared a few times. The DNA of the CDR3 is TGTGCCAGCAGCCGGAGCATTAATGAGCAGTTCTTC. This codes for CASSRSINEQFF. V usage is TRBV5-4 and J usage is TRBJ2-1; D is ambiguous. V was clipped by 4 bases and J by 7 bases, with 9 bases between them. This CDR3 has 12 amino acids. Germline lookup yields CDR1 SGHNT and CDR2 YYREEE (reference sequence). Full variable domain (remainder filled in from reference TRBV5-4 and TRBJ2-1): ETGVTQSPTHLIKTRGQQVTLRCSSQSGHNTVSWYQQALGQGPQFIFQYYREEENGRGNFPPRFSGLQFPNYSSELNVNALELDDSALYLCASSRSINEQFFGPGTRLTVL.

This clonotype was seen only a few times. This chain connects TRBV5-1 to TRBJ2-1; tentative D call: TRBD2 (5 bases). Germline-derived CDR1 and CDR2 are SGHRS and YFSETQ. Between the trimmed V and J ends, which lost 2 bases and 0 bases, there was a span of 9 bases. The CDR3 runs 15 residues. In nucleotides, the CDR3 is TGCGCCAGCAGCTTCAACAGCGGCTCCTACAATGAGCAGTTCTTC. Protein: CASSFNSGSYNEQFF.

The J gene is TRBJ2-6, the V gene TRBV29-1, with D tentatively TRBD1 (6 bases). The germline V gene encodes CDR1 SQVTM and CDR2 ANQGSEA. CDR3 length equals 15 residues. V shed 7 bases and J shed 1 base, with 14 bases lying between them. CDR3: CSGLGAGSGANVLTF. The CDR3 region has the DNA TGCAGCGGGCTGGGGGCAGGATCTGGGGCCAACGTCCTGACTTTC.

J is TRBJ1-2 and V is TRBV6-1; possible D gene TRBD1, 5 bases. This CDR3 is built from 13 residues. V shed 8 bases and J shed 2 bases, with 12 bases lying between them. Germline-derived CDR1 and CDR2 are MNHNS and SASEGT. Here the CDR3 DNA reads TGTGCCAGCCAAGCAGGGCCAAACTATGGCTACACCTTC. As protein: CASQAGPNYGYTF.

V is TRBV6-8 and J is TRBJ1-1; D is possibly TRBD1 (5 bases). V lost 11 bases and J 4 bases, leaving 23 bases between the germline ends. Germline CDR1 reads MNHGY; CDR2 reads SAAAGT. CDR3 length: 15 residues. The CDR3 region has the DNA TGTGCCGAAGACAGTCGGGGAGACTCGGGCACTGAAGCTTTCTTT. Residues: CAEDSRGDSGTEAFF.

Comment on this clonotype: An end of the junction differs from the germline gene, which may be a read error. The chain is built from TRBV4-1 and TRBJ2-3; 8 nucleotides match TRBD1. The CDR3 length is 16 residues. Germline values: CDR1 MGHRA, CDR2 YSYEKL. Here the CDR3 DNA reads TGCGCCGGCAGCCACTCGGACAGGGCGGGAACAGATACGCAGTATTTT. This gives the protein CAGSHSDRAGTDTQYF.

J is TRBJ1-4 and V is TRBV4-1; unclear D gene. Per germline, CDR1 MGHRA and CDR2 YSYEKL. The V gene lost 0 bases and the J gene lost 0 bases, with 8 bases spanning the gap. The CDR3 totals 16 residues. The CDR3 spells CASSQESPATNEKLFF. The DNA for the CDR3 is TGCGCCAGCAGCCAAGAATCCCCTGCAACTAATGAAAAACTGTTTTTT.

The chain joins TRBV29-1 to TRBJ2-1; TRBD1 matches 10 bases. Germline CDR1 reads SQVTM; CDR2 reads ANQGSEA. The CDR3 runs to 17 residues. The V and J ends lost 3 bases and 1 base, in that order; junction bases with no gene match: 9. CDR3 nucleotides: TGCAGCGTTGAGGGGACAGGGGCCCTCCCTTCCTACAATGAGCAGTTCTTC. Its protein product is CSVEGTGALPSYNEQFF.

This chain uses TRBV2 with TRBJ2-1; D is perhaps TRBD1 or TRBD2 (7 bases each). Trimming removed 10 bases at V and 7 bases at J, with 20 bases between. The CDR3 spans 14 residues. Germline V gene sequence: CDR1 SNHLY, CDR2 FYNNEI. For the CDR3, the DNA is TGTGCCACCGAGGGGAGGGGGCGGTCTAATGAGCAGTTCTTC. Encoded protein: CATEGRGRSNEQFF.

The chain is built from TRBV27 and TRBJ1-2; a possible D gene is TRBD1 (6 bases). CDR1 and CDR2 (germline): MNHEY, SMNVEV (reference sequence). This CDR3 has 12 residues. The V end was cut by 5 bases, the J end by 6 bases, with 10 bases between. The CDR3 DNA reads TGTGCCAGCAGTACAGGGCCGCATGGCTACACCTTC. Residues: CASSTGPHGYTF.

This rearrangement joins TRBV7-4 to TRBJ2-4; D may be TRBD2 (5 bases). The J call is in doubt because the DNA end fits TRBJ2-7 better. The CDR3 spans 15 residues. Germline-derived CDR1 and CDR2 are SGHVT and SQSDAQ. The CDR3 sequence is CASSLVWTRDYEQYF. In nucleotides, the CDR3 is TGTGCCAGCAGCTTAGTTTGGACGAGGGACTACGAGCAGTACTTC.

The chain links TRBV20-1 to TRBJ1-2; TRBD1 is a possible D gene (5 bases). V was shortened by 6 bases and J by 7 bases, with 18 bases between the two germline ends. The length of the CDR3 is 13 residues. Per germline, CDR1 DFQATT and CDR2 SNEGSKA (reference sequence). The CDR3 loop is CSATAEEGGGYTF. Written as DNA, the CDR3 is TGCAGTGCGACAGCAGAGGAGGGCGGTGGCTACACCTTC.

V usage is TRBV12-3 or TRBV12-4 and J usage is TRBJ2-1; TRBD2 aligns across 8 bases. The CDR3 is made up of 17 amino acids. The trim removed 8 bases at V and 0 bases at J, leaving 12 bases unmatched. The DNA for the CDR3 is TGTGCCAGCCGAGGCGAACTAGCGGAGAGCTCCTACAATGAGCAGTTCTTC. Translating gives CASRGELAESSYNEQFF.

Regarding this clonotype: A junction boundary mismatches the germline segment, possibly from a read error. As DNA, the CDR3 is TGTGCCAGAAGTTACATCGTGCGGGCGCGGAGTTCCTACGAGCAGTACTTC. It translates to CARSYIVRARSSYEQYF. J is TRBJ2-7 and V is TRBV6-5, with D perhaps matching TRBD2 (5 bases). Germline CDR1 reads MNHEY; CDR2 reads SVGAGI. This CDR3 contains 17 residues.

Note on this clonotype: The junction does not match germline at one end; this may be a read error. The rearrangement uses TRBV12-3 or TRBV12-4 and TRBJ2-7; no firm D call. This CDR3 comprises 15 residues. CDR3 DNA sequence: TGTGCCAACAGTTTAAGGTCAGGACCTGCCTACGAGCAGTACTTC. It codes for CANSLRSGPAYEQYF.

This clonotype came up a few times. The genes are TRBV5-1 and TRBJ2-3; 12 positions match TRBD2. CDR3 length: 15 amino acids. The V and J ends lost 4 bases and 5 bases, in that order; junction bases with no gene match: 5. Germline V gene lookup returns CDR1 SGHRS and CDR2 YFSETQ. The CDR3: CASSILAGGVDTQYF. The DNA of the CDR3 is TGCGCCAGCAGCATACTAGCGGGGGGAGTAGATACGCAGTATTTT.